Described below is a single T cell receptor beta chain sequence and its context. Antigen: not known. PBMCs provided sorted CD4+ and CD8+ T cells. Extraction of RNA preceded its reverse transcription into cDNA, which served as the sequencing template. Here immunoSEQ multiplex PCR was the method, and the copy in TCRdb shows in-frame clones only, minus some. The table lists 110,000 to 150,000 clones, around 62% of them singletons. This sample is drawn from a study of CD8+ T cells in alopecia areata. Regarding the study as a whole: Normal skin contains resident alphabeta T cells, and these are also sequenced in scalp samples. Affected lesional scalp, above all in alopecia totalis/universalis, was more clonal than normal scalp. Among patients, TCR sharing was less clear than in mice, a difference possibly due in part to HLA diversity in the patient population.

This receptor was taken from a human donor in good health. Sequencing was done on a sample of CD8+ T cells sorted from blood.

The CDR3 nucleotides are TGCGCCAGCAGCCATTATAGCGGGAGTCCCGACACCGGGGAGCTGTTTTTT. It specifies CASSHYSGSPDTGELFF. The rearrangement uses TRBV4-1 and TRBJ2-2; 9 bases line up with TRBD2. Trimming cost V 3 bases and J 3 bases; bases outside gene matches: 8. The CDR3 is 17 amino acids. Germline-derived CDR1 and CDR2 are MGHRA and YSYEKL.